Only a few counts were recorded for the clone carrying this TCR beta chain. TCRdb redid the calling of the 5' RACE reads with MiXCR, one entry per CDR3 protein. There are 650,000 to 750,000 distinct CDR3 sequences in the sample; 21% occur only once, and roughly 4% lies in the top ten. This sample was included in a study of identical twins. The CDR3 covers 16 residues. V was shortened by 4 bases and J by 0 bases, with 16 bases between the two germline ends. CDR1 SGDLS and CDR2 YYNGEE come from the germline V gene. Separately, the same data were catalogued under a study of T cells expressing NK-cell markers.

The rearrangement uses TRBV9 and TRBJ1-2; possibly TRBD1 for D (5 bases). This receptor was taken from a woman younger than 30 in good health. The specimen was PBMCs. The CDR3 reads CASSSPGRLANYGYTF. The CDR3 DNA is TGTGCCAGCAGCTCACCGGGACGGTTAGCTAACTATGGCTACACCTTC. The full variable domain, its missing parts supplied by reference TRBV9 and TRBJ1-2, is DSGVTQTPKHLITATGQRVTLRCSPRSGDLSVYWYQQSLDQGLQFLIQYYNGEERAKGNILERFSAQQFPDLHSELNLSSLELGDSALYFCASSSPGRLANYGYTFGSGTRLTVV.